This T cell receptor beta chain was sequenced during a study of blood T cell repertoires in COVID-19. On the study more broadly: Material from acute and convalescent COVID-19 was sourced from the United States, Italy and Spain. T cells, B-cell-depleted T cells, or PBMCs supplied cDNA or gDNA.

Per the original data handling: It was from reference gene primer amplification that nucleated cell counts were estimated. TCRdb's copy holds only in-frame clones and misses some; the assay was immunoSEQ multiplex PCR. D and trimming were read from the DNA, whereas the V and J calls and clone size are those reported in that table. The sample includes 40,000 to 55,000 clones, around 85% seen only once; the top ten take roughly 2.5%. The CDR3 runs 15 residues. Germline V gene data show CDR1 as SGHDT and CDR2 as YYEEEE. V trimming: 2 bases; J trimming: 7 bases; junction bases outside the gene matches: 9.

Sequencing used peripheral blood. The genes are TRBV5-6 and TRBJ2-1; 7 bases fit TRBD2. The sequence derives from a man between 50 and 59 years old with acute or convalescent COVID-19. CDR3 sequence (DNA): TGTGCCAGCAGCTTTCTCAGCGGGGATCGGAATGAGCAGTTCTTC. This gives the protein CASSFLSGDRNEQFF.